The following is a T cell receptor (beta chain) sequence with its context. The data are from a study of blood T cells in healthy people across ages. The use of a sample-barcoded 5' primer and a J-beta primer mix characterized a second PCR of roughly 6 to 11 cycles. Through a template-switch adaptor with 12 random nucleotides, each cDNA molecule received a tag. TCRdb reprocessed the 5' RACE reads with MiXCR, giving one entry per CDR3 protein. The sample shows about 1.1 million distinct CDR3 sequences, roughly two fifths of them seen only once. The CDR3 consists of 15 residues. Trimming took 4 bases from V and 0 from J, leaving 12 bases between them. Germline values: CDR1 MNHEY, CDR2 SVGEGT.

The receptor comes from a man aged 18 to 29 in good health. This sequence joins TRBV6-2 or TRBV6-3 and TRBJ1-2; D unresolved. The sample consisted of blood. In DNA form, the CDR3 reads TGTGCCAGCAGTTCGGCGGCAACTTCTAACTATGGCTACACCTTC. Translated: CASSSAATSNYGYTF.